The 26 T cell receptor beta chains presented below share a single source sample, sequenced in a study of cytomegalovirus exposure and HLA in healthy donors. The PCR was carried out with 60 Vbeta primers and 13 Jbeta primers. The repertoire was sequenced with immunoSEQ multiplex PCR; TCRdb's copy has only in-frame clones and lacks some. Of approximately 150,000 clones listed, about two thirds are singletons. Sequences were obtained from PBMCs. The receptor set was obtained from a man aged 40-50 years in good health and CMV-seronegative.

The chain carries TRBV5-4 and TRBJ2-7; a weak D match, TRBD1 (5 bases). Germline V gene lookup returns CDR1 SGHNT and CDR2 YYREEE (reference sequence). Trimming pared 2 bases from V and 5 bases from J, leaving 8 bases between. The CDR3 length is 12 residues. The CDR3 loop is CASSFPGNEQYF. The CDR3 region has the DNA TGTGCCAGCAGCTTTCCAGGGAACGAGCAGTACTTC.

The chain is built from TRBV6-5 and TRBJ2-2; possibly TRBD1 for D (5 bases). V lost 2 bases, J lost 6 bases, and 10 bases lay in between. CDR1 MNHEY and CDR2 SVGAGI come from the germline V gene. This CDR3 comprises 14 residues. This CDR3 is CASSYRRVSGELFF. DNA for the CDR3: TGTGCCAGCAGTTACCGCAGGGTGTCCGGGGAGCTGTTTTTT.

The chain uses TRBV6-1 and TRBJ1-2; 7 nucleotides line up with TRBD1. Trimming at V came to 5 bases and at J to 4 bases, leaving 10 bases not matched to a gene. The germline CDR1 and CDR2 sequences are MNHNS and SASEGT. CDR3 length: 15 amino acids. The CDR3: CASSKGQVGSYGYTF. As DNA, the CDR3 is TGTGCCAGCAGTAAAGGACAGGTCGGTAGCTATGGCTACACCTTC.

The chain combines TRBV20-1 with TRBJ2-3; D is unclear. CDR3 length: 11 residues. The germline gives CDR1 DFQATT, CDR2 SNEGSKA (reference sequence). The germline V and J ends were trimmed by 0 bases and 9 bases, with 7 bases remaining between them. CDR3 in amino acids: CSARDLGTQYF. Written as DNA, the CDR3 is TGCAGTGCTAGAGATCTAGGAACGCAGTATTTT.

This rearrangement joins TRBV27 to TRBJ2-7; TRBD1 agrees at 10 bases. The CDR3 has 16 residues. Germline CDR1 and CDR2: MNHEY and SMNVEV (reference sequence). J was trimmed by 3 bases and V by 2 bases; bases with no gene match: 7. The CDR3 is CASSLQGQGNLYEQYF. CDR3 nucleotide sequence: TGTGCCAGCAGTTTACAGGGACAGGGGAACCTCTACGAGCAGTACTTC.

The J gene is TRBJ1-1, the V gene TRBV18, with D perhaps TRBD1 (5 bases). V was pared by 1 base and J by 4 bases, with 16 bases between. This CDR3 is 16 amino acids long. The germline V gene has CDR1 KGHSH and CDR2 LQKENI. The CDR3 protein is CASSPRQGGVFTEAFF. The CDR3 region has the DNA TGTGCCAGCTCACCACGGCAGGGAGGTGTTTTCACTGAAGCTTTCTTT.

V gene TRBV9 combines with J gene TRBJ2-2, with 8 bases aligning to TRBD1. The CDR3 is 16 residues long. Trimming took 0 bases from V and 5 from J; bases not matched to a gene: 6. CDR1 and CDR2 (germline): SGDLS, YYNGEE. The CDR3 DNA follows: TGTGCCAGCAGCGTAGCTGACAGGGGTGGGACCGGGGAGCTGTTTTTT. Protein product: CASSVADRGGTGELFF. Filled out from reference TRBV9 and TRBJ2-2, the complete variable domain reads DSGVTQTPKHLITATGQRVTLRCSPRSGDLSVYWYQQSLDQGLQFLIQYYNGEERAKGNILERFSAQQFPDLHSELNLSSLELGDSALYFCASSVADRGGTGELFFGEGSRLTVL.

This clone was found a few times. V gene TRBV7-9 combines with J gene TRBJ1-1; the D gene is possibly TRBD1 (5 bases). V was cut by 4 bases and J by 8 bases, with 11 bases left in between. Per germline, CDR1 SEHNR and CDR2 FQNEAQ (reference sequence). This CDR3 region has 12 residues. Here the CDR3 DNA reads TGTGCCAGCAGCTCCCAGGGCGAAGAAGCTTTCTTT. Translated, it gives CASSSQGEEAFF.

The chain uses TRBV15 and TRBJ1-5, with D perhaps matching TRBD1 (6 bases). The CDR3 extends over 17 amino acids. CDR1 is LNHNV, CDR2 YYDKDF, per germline (reference sequence). V lost 0 bases, J lost 4 bases, and 16 bases lay in between. CDR3: CATSRDLSAGVNQPQHF. CDR3 nucleotide sequence: TGTGCCACCAGCAGAGATCTCTCGGCAGGGGTGAATCAGCCCCAGCATTTT.

The genes are TRBV28 and TRBJ2-3; 13 bases align to TRBD2. This CDR3 has 16 residues. Germline CDR1 is MDHEN and CDR2 is SYDVKM. J gave up 5 bases and V 4 bases, and 6 bases lay outside the gene matches. The CDR3, as DNA: TGTGCCAGCAGTTCACTAGCGGGAGGGCCATTAGATACGCAGTATTTT. It translates to CASSSLAGGPLDTQYF.

The gene calls are TRBV4-3 and TRBJ2-1; 12 bases fit TRBD2. The CDR3 length is 16 residues. Looked up from germline, CDR1 is LGHNA and CDR2 is YSLEER. The ends lost 4 bases at V and 4 bases at J; junction bases unmatched: 5. CDR3 nucleotides: TGCGCCAGCAGCCGCCGGACTAGCGGGAAGTACAATGAGCAGTTCTTC. The encoded protein is CASSRRTSGKYNEQFF.

The chain couples TRBV7-2 to TRBJ2-7; TRBD2 aligns across 13 bases. CDR1 and CDR2 from the germline V gene are SGHTA and FQGNSA. The CDR3 has 14 amino acids. J was trimmed by 4 bases and V by 6 bases; bases with no gene match: 3. The CDR3 protein is CASSRTSGGYEQYF. The CDR3 DNA sequence: TGTGCCAGCAGTCGGACTAGCGGGGGATACGAGCAGTACTTC.

V and J are TRBV14 and TRBJ2-7; D uncertain. Germline CDR1 SGHDN, CDR2 FVKESK. The CDR3 is made up of 14 amino acids. Between the trimmed V and J ends, which lost 4 bases and 4 bases, there was a span of 14 bases. CDR3: CASSPGALGYEQYF. In DNA form, the CDR3 reads TGTGCCAGCAGCCCGGGTGCTCTTGGTTACGAGCAGTACTTC.

The genes are TRBV27 and TRBJ1-5; tentatively, D is TRBD1 (6 bases). The CDR3 runs 17 residues. Germline V lookup: CDR1 MNHEY, CDR2 SMNVEV (reference sequence). V shed 2 bases and J shed 2 bases, with 16 bases lying between them. The CDR3 DNA sequence: TGTGCCAGCAGTTTAAGAGCTTGGGGACAAGGCAATCAGCCCCAGCATTTT. Residues: CASSLRAWGQGNQPQHF.

The chain joins TRBV9 to TRBJ1-2; 8 nucleotides line up with TRBD1. The CDR3 runs to 15 residues. The trim removed 5 bases at V and 3 bases at J, leaving 9 bases unmatched. Germline CDR1 reads SGDLS; CDR2 reads YYNGEE. CDR3 DNA sequence: TGTGCCAGCAGGGGACAGGACCCGAGGTACTATGGCTACACCTTC. Protein sequence: CASRGQDPRYYGYTF.

CDR3 sequence reads: CASSALKGTSFNEQFF. The CDR3 nucleotides are TGTGCCAGCAGTGCCCTAAAGGGGACTAGTTTTAATGAGCAGTTCTTC. The chain carries TRBV6-4 and TRBJ2-1, with TRBD2 matching 8 bases. Germline trimming cut 4 bases from V and 7 bases from J; bases unmatched to any gene: 12. The CDR3 extends over 16 amino acids. Germline lookup yields CDR1 MRHNA and CDR2 SNTAGT.

Note on this clone: Other DNA sequences in the sample encode the same CDR3. J is TRBJ1-2 and V is TRBV28, with D perhaps matching TRBD1 (5 bases). Germline values: CDR1 MDHEN, CDR2 SYDVKM. The V end lost 4 bases, the J end lost 4 bases, and 13 bases lay between the germline ends. The CDR3 has 14 residues. CDR3 region: CASSSLGGGYGYTF. The CDR3 DNA reads TGTGCCAGCAGTTCCCTGGGGGGGGGCTATGGCTACACCTTC.

This sequence joins TRBV18 and TRBJ2-7; tentatively, D is TRBD1 (5 bases). V lost 6 bases to trimming and J lost 3 bases, with 9 bases between them. The CDR3 is 12 residues long. Germline CDR1 is KGHSH and CDR2 is LQKENI. CDR3 in amino acids: CASSADSYEQYF. The CDR3 coding sequence is TGTGCCAGCTCCGCAGACAGCTACGAGCAGTACTTC.

The CDR3 loop is CASTTGGTGELFF. CDR3 nucleotide sequence: TGTGCCAGCACTACAGGGGGCACCGGGGAGCTGTTTTTT. The rearrangement joins TRBV6-5 to TRBJ2-2, with TRBD1 matching over 8 bases. V lost 7 bases, J lost 4 bases, and 2 bases stayed unmatched. The CDR3 consists of 13 residues. CDR1 is MNHEY and CDR2 is SVGAGI in the germline V gene.

This chain connects TRBV30 to TRBJ2-1; 9 bases fit TRBD2. The CDR3 length is 14 residues. The V segment lost 4 bases and the J segment 6 bases; nucleotides outside the gene matches: 7. Per the germline V gene, CDR1 is GTSNPN and CDR2 is SVGIG (reference sequence). The CDR3 protein is CAWKGTSKGNEQFF. As DNA, the CDR3 is TGTGCCTGGAAGGGGACTAGCAAGGGCAATGAGCAGTTCTTC. Variable domain in full (rest from reference TRBV30 and TRBJ2-1): SQTIHQWPATLVQPVGSPLSLECTVEGTSNPNLYWYRQAAGRGLQLLFYSVGIGQISSEVPQNLSASRPQDRQFILSSKKLLLSDSGFYLCAWKGTSKGNEQFFGPGTRLTVL.

This clone was picked up a small number of times. The rearrangement joins TRBV2 to TRBJ1-1; a weak D match, TRBD1 (5 bases). Trimming left V 3 bases short and J 10 bases short, with 15 bases between. This CDR3 is built from 13 residues. CDR1 and CDR2 from the germline V gene are SNHLY and FYNNEI. The CDR3 DNA reads as TGTGCCAGCAGTGACCCCGCAGGGCGCGGAGCTTTCTTT. It is translated as CASSDPAGRGAFF.

This chain links TRBV4-2 with TRBJ1-6, with a possible D match to TRBD1 (5 bases). Germline V lookup: CDR1 LGHNA, CDR2 YNFKEQ. The CDR3 loop spans 16 amino acids. Trimming stripped 0 bases from V and 5 bases from J, with 11 bases between. The CDR3 nucleotides read TGTGCCAGCAGCCAAGATCCCGGACACGATAATTCACCCCTCCACTTT. Residues: CASSQDPGHDNSPLHF.

This chain links TRBV28 with TRBJ2-1; the match to TRBD2 covers 9 bases. Germline CDR1 and CDR2: MDHEN and SYDVKM. J lost 8 bases, V lost 4 bases, and 9 bases had no gene match. CDR3 length: 15 residues. The CDR3 DNA reads TGTGCCAGCAGTTCTACCGGGACTAGCAACTATGAGCAGTTCTTC. Translation: CASSSTGTSNYEQFF.

This chain connects TRBV7-2 to TRBJ2-7, with TRBD1 as a possible D gene (5 bases). The CDR3 contains 16 residues. CDR1 and CDR2 (germline): SGHTA, FQGNSA. V was cut by 5 bases and J by 3 bases, with 20 bases left in between. This chain's CDR3 is CASSSQGPDGYYEQYF. The CDR3 bases are TGTGCCAGCAGCAGCCAGGGTCCGGACGGCTACTACGAGCAGTACTTC.

The V gene is TRBV30, the J gene TRBJ2-3; D perhaps matches TRBD2 (7 bases). Germline V CDR1 and CDR2: GTSNPN, SVGIG (reference sequence). CDR3 length: 13 amino acids. Trimming shortened V by 7 bases and J by 6 bases, and 17 bases separated the two germline ends. As DNA, the CDR3 is TGTGCCTTAGGGGGGGCCTCCTTGGATACGCAGTATTTT. This codes for CALGGASLDTQYF. Complete variable domain (other parts from reference TRBV30 and TRBJ2-3): SQTIHQWPATLVQPVGSPLSLECTVEGTSNPNLYWYRQAAGRGLQLLFYSVGIGQISSEVPQNLSASRPQDRQFILSSKKLLLSDSGFYLCALGGASLDTQYFGPGTRLTVL.

This chain connects TRBV4-1 to TRBJ2-7; 10 nucleotides line up with TRBD2. Germline V gene lookup returns CDR1 MGHRA and CDR2 YSYEKL. CDR3 length: 20 amino acids. V shed 0 bases and J 0 bases; nucleotides not matched to a gene: 14. Written as DNA, the CDR3 is TGCGCCAGCAGCCAAGAAGGGGACTCTAGCGGGAGCTTAAGCTCCTACGAGCAGTACTTC. It translates to CASSQEGDSSGSLSSYEQYF.